This TCR beta chain was retrieved from a study of shared clonotypes between healthy human individuals. The germline CDR1 and CDR2 sequences are ENHRY and SYGVKD. This CDR3 is 14 amino acids long. Deletions cut 0 bases from V and 1 base from J, with 4 bases between. Using immunoSEQ multiplex PCR, the repertoire was profiled, and TCRdb retains in-frame clones only, with some absent. The sample carries roughly 1,100,000 clones, 75% recorded once. The TCR was taken from a man aged 18 to 35 in good health. Sequenced sample: memory CD4+ T cells sorted from blood. The sample's subset: CD45RA-negative fraction. The chain recombines TRBV10-3 with TRBJ2-4; D gene unclear. The chain's CDR3 is CAISESLAKNIQYF. In DNA form, the CDR3 reads TGTGCCATCAGTGAGTCCCTGGCCAAAAACATTCAGTACTTC.